Below are 18 T cell receptor beta chains sequenced from a single sample in a study of blood T cell repertoires in COVID-19. Here immunoSEQ multiplex PCR was the method, and the copy in TCRdb shows in-frame clones only, minus some. The sample carries roughly 240,000 clones, around 82% recorded once. The sequenced material came from peripheral blood. The receptors originated from a woman in her seventies with acute or convalescent COVID-19.

This clone was seen a few times. This chain joins TRBV18 and TRBJ2-7; 7 positions agree with TRBD1. The V gene end was trimmed by 3 bases and the J gene end by 6 bases; junction bases not matched to a gene: 8. Germline CDR1 and CDR2: KGHSH and LQKENI. This CDR3 contains 14 residues. Written as DNA, the CDR3 is TGTGCCAGCTCACCTTCACAGGGGAGCAGCGAGCAGTACTTC. It encodes CASSPSQGSSEQYF. Variable domain in full (rest from reference TRBV18 and TRBJ2-7): NAGVMQNPRHLVRRRGQEARLRCSPMKGHSHVYWYRQLPEEGLKFMVYLQKENIIDESGMPKERFSAEFPKEGPSILRIQQVVRGDSAAYFCASSPSQGSSEQYFGPGTRLTVT.

The chain joins TRBV6-6 to TRBJ2-7; 9 bases align to TRBD2. This CDR3 has 16 residues. Looked up from germline, CDR1 is MNHNY and CDR2 is SVGAGI (reference sequence). V gave up 2 bases and J gave up 2 bases; unmatched junction bases: 7. The CDR3 protein is CASSYGGTSSPYEQYF. The CDR3 coding sequence is TGTGCCAGCAGTTACGGGGGGACTAGCTCGCCCTACGAGCAGTACTTC.

The chain carries TRBV3-1 (or the pseudogene TRBV3-2) and TRBJ2-1; TRBD2 matches at 15 bases. V was pared by 1 base and J by 4 bases, with 8 bases of the junction left unmatched. Germline V CDR1 and CDR2: LGHDT, YNNKEL (reference sequence). The CDR3 contains 19 residues. DNA for the CDR3: TGTGCCAGCAGCCAAGCTTTCGGACTAGCGGGGGGGGAATACAATGAGCAGTTCTTC. Its protein product is CASSQAFGLAGGEYNEQFF.

The V gene is TRBV4-1, the J gene TRBJ2-5; 7 bases fit TRBD1. The germline V gene encodes CDR1 MGHRA and CDR2 YSYEKL. CDR3 length equals 15 residues. V gave up 3 bases and J gave up 5 bases; unmatched junction bases: 9. CDR3 sequence: CASSQAGTAGETQYF. The CDR3 DNA follows: TGCGCCAGCAGCCAGGCCGGGACAGCCGGGGAGACCCAGTACTTC.

This chain connects TRBV29-1 to TRBJ2-3; the match to TRBD2 covers 16 bases. The CDR3 runs to 16 residues. J gave up 2 bases and V 5 bases, and 4 bases lay outside the gene matches. Germline CDR1 SQVTM, CDR2 ANQGSEA. The CDR3 loop reads CSVLGLAGGNTDTQYF. CDR3 nucleotides: TGCAGCGTTCTGGGACTAGCGGGGGGGAACACAGATACGCAGTATTTT.

V is TRBV5-6 and J is TRBJ1-5, with D possibly TRBD1 on 6 matching bases. The CDR3 covers 13 residues. Per the germline V gene, CDR1 is SGHDT and CDR2 is YYEEEE. Between the trimmed V and J ends, which lost 1 base and 8 bases, there was a span of 10 bases. The CDR3 is CASSLTGREPQHF. Here the CDR3 DNA reads TGTGCCAGCAGCTTGACAGGGCGGGAGCCCCAGCATTTT.

The chain carries TRBV20-1 and TRBJ2-3, with 11 bases fitting TRBD2. Looked up from germline, CDR1 is DFQATT and CDR2 is SNEGSKA (reference sequence). The trim removed 3 bases at V and 8 bases at J, leaving 7 bases unmatched. The CDR3 totals 14 residues. The CDR3 bases are TGCAGTGCTAGTCGTAGCGGGGGGGCAGGTACGCAGTATTTT. Residues: CSASRSGGAGTQYF.

The table lists this clone with a count of one. CDR3 nucleotides: TGTGCCAGCAGCCCTTGGAGGGGGCGAGAAAACAATGAGCAGTTCTTC. It yields the protein CASSPWRGRENNEQFF. This chain connects TRBV25-1 to TRBJ2-1, with D tentatively TRBD1 (7 bases). V was clipped by 6 bases and J by 5 bases, with 20 bases between them. CDR3 length equals 16 residues. Germline CDR1 MGHDK, CDR2 SYGVNS. Based on the CDR3 plus reference TRBV25-1 and TRBJ2-1, the full variable domain is EADIYQTPRYLVIGTGKKITLECSQTMGHDKMYWYQQDPGMELHLIHYSYGVNSTEKGDLSSESTVSRIRTEHFPLTLESARPSHTSQYLCASSPWRGRENNEQFFGPGTRLTVL.

In this sample, this clone turned up once. This rearrangement joins TRBV7-9 to TRBJ1-2; 10 bases match TRBD1. Germline CDR1 is SEHNR and CDR2 is FQNEAQ (reference sequence). The CDR3 runs 15 residues. V lost 5 bases and J lost 3; bases outside the gene matches: 6. CDR3 amino acids: CASSSRDRGYYGYTF. The DNA for the CDR3 is TGTGCCAGCAGCAGTCGGGACAGGGGTTACTATGGCTACACCTTC.

The chain couples TRBV5-1 to TRBJ1-2; 7 positions agree with TRBD1. The germline V gene has CDR1 SGHRS and CDR2 YFSETQ. CDR3 length: 16 amino acids. Unmatched junction bases numbered 9, after V lost 0 bases and J lost 4 bases. DNA of the CDR3: TGCGCCAGCAGCTTGGAGGTAGGGGGCATGCGCTATGGCTACACCTTC. Translating it yields CASSLEVGGMRYGYTF. Filled out from reference TRBV5-1 and TRBJ1-2, the complete variable domain reads KAGVTQTPRYLIKTRGQQVTLSCSPISGHRSVSWYQQTPGQGLQFLFEYFSETQRNKGNFPGRFSGRQFSNSRSEMNVSTLELGDSALYLCASSLEVGGMRYGYTFGSGTRLTVV.

In its sample, this clone was seen a few times. This chain uses TRBV28 with TRBJ1-2; the match to TRBD1 covers 8 bases. The germline V gene encodes CDR1 MDHEN and CDR2 SYDVKM. With V trimmed by 6 bases and J by 3 bases, 6 bases remained unmatched. This CDR3 is 14 amino acids long. The CDR3 DNA reads as TGTGCCAGCAGCCCAGGGGGCGCGTACTATGGCTACACCTTC. Protein product: CASSPGGAYYGYTF.

This rearrangement joins TRBV7-2 to TRBJ1-6, with 9 bases fitting TRBD1. The CDR3 sequence is 14 residues long. CDR1 SGHTA and CDR2 FQGNSA come from the germline V gene. V was pared by 4 bases and J by 6 bases, with 1 base of the junction left unmatched. In nucleotides, the CDR3 is TGTGCCAGCAGCTGGGGACAGGGTAATTCACCCCTCCACTTT. Protein sequence: CASSWGQGNSPLHF.

The chain employs TRBV10-3 and TRBJ1-5; no firm D call. CDR1 ENHRY and CDR2 SYGVKD come from the germline V gene. V was clipped by 4 bases and J by 0 bases, with 7 bases between them. The length of the CDR3 is 14 residues. CDR3 sequence: CAISGQDSNQPQHF. Here the CDR3 DNA reads TGTGCCATCAGTGGTCAGGATAGCAATCAGCCCCAGCATTTT.

V usage is TRBV29-1 and J usage is TRBJ2-1; a weak D match, TRBD2 (5 bases). The germline V gene has CDR1 SQVTM and CDR2 ANQGSEA. The CDR3 contains 10 residues. V gave up 7 bases and J gave up 10 bases, with 11 bases separating them. The CDR3 protein is CSGGSGEQFF. CDR3 DNA sequence: TGCAGCGGGGGTTCGGGGGAGCAGTTCTTC.

The chain uses TRBV5-6 and TRBJ2-2; no clear D. V shed 0 bases and J shed 3 bases, with 3 bases lying between them. Looked up from germline, CDR1 is SGHDT and CDR2 is YYEEEE. This CDR3 comprises 13 residues. The CDR3 coding sequence is TGTGCCAGCAGCTTGGTCTACACCGGGGAGCTGTTTTTT. Protein sequence: CASSLVYTGELFF.

V is TRBV7-9 and J is TRBJ2-3; D is uncertain. The CDR3 consists of 15 residues. Germline V gene lookup returns CDR1 SEHNR and CDR2 FQNEAQ (reference sequence). V was shortened by 0 bases and J by 4 bases, with 11 bases between the two germline ends. CDR3 nucleotides: TGTGCCAGCAGCTTAGCCTCCCCCACGGCAGATACGCAGTATTTT. Encoded protein: CASSLASPTADTQYF.

The genes are TRBV7-9 and TRBJ2-3; D not certain. Trimming cost V 10 bases and J 0 bases, with 14 bases left between them. CDR1 and CDR2 (germline): SEHNR, FQNEAQ (reference sequence). CDR3 length: 14 amino acids. This CDR3 reads CAIKAETSTDTQYF. For the CDR3, the DNA is TGTGCCATCAAAGCTGAGACTAGCACAGATACGCAGTATTTT. Filled out from reference TRBV7-9 and TRBJ2-3, the complete variable domain reads DTGVSQNPRHKITKRGQNVTFRCDPISEHNRLYWYRQTLGQGPEFLTYFQNEAQLEKSRLLSDRFSAERPKGSFSTLEIQRTEQGDSAMYLCAIKAETSTDTQYFGPGTRLTVL.

The gene calls are TRBV6-5 and TRBJ1-4; TRBD1 might be the D (5 bases). Trimming removed 5 bases from V and 7 bases from J, with 14 bases in between. This CDR3 is built from 14 residues. Germline V CDR1 and CDR2: MNHEY, SVGAGI. The CDR3 sequence is CASSRIGGGEKLFF. CDR3 nucleotide sequence: TGTGCCAGCAGTAGAATTGGGGGGGGTGAAAAACTGTTTTTT.